Each of the 24 T cell receptor beta chains below was sequenced from the same sample in a study of T cell changes during pregnancy in multiple sclerosis. Method: immunoSEQ multiplex PCR; TCRdb's copy keeps in-frame clones and lacks some. The top ten clones hold around 1.4% of a sample with tens of thousands of clones, over 75% of them seen once. Sequencing used peripheral blood, obtained in the third trimester of pregnancy. All receptors come from a female donor with multiple sclerosis, enrolled in a pregnancy study.

The chain employs TRBV11-3 and TRBJ2-6; tentatively, D is TRBD1 (7 bases). This CDR3 is 15 amino acids long. The V end was cut by 5 bases, the J end by 5 bases, with 13 bases between. Germline CDR1 SGHNT, CDR2 YENEEA. CDR3 region: CASSPGGSRANVLTF. For the CDR3, the DNA is TGTGCCAGCAGCCCAGGGGGGTCTCGGGCCAACGTCCTGACTTTC.

The V gene is TRBV18, the J gene TRBJ2-5, with TRBD2 matching over 12 bases. With V trimmed by 3 bases and J by 5 bases, 10 bases remained unmatched. The CDR3 is made up of 17 amino acids. Germline loops: CDR1 KGHSH, CDR2 LQKENI. The CDR3: CASSPRTSGTSRETQYF. The CDR3 DNA follows: TGTGCCAGCTCACCCAGGACTAGCGGGACTTCGAGGGAGACCCAGTACTTC.

CDR3 sequence reads: CASSAEQGGFGSPLHF. CDR3 coding DNA: TGTGCCAGCAGCGCGGAGCAGGGGGGATTCGGTTCACCCCTCCACTTT. This chain links TRBV9 with TRBJ1-6; 7 bases match TRBD1. From germline, CDR1 is SGDLS and CDR2 YYNGEE. The CDR3 runs to 16 residues. The junction had 12 bases not matched to a gene; V was cut back by 3 bases and J by 9 bases.

The chain combines TRBV6-4 with TRBJ1-2; D is possibly TRBD1 (5 bases). V gave up 5 bases and J gave up 8 bases, with 15 bases separating them. Looked up from germline, CDR1 is MRHNA and CDR2 is SNTAGT. This CDR3 region has 13 residues. CDR3 in amino acids: CASSRQGMEGYTF. CDR3 in DNA: TGTGCCAGCAGTAGGCAGGGAATGGAGGGCTACACCTTC.

This clone was recorded once. The chain carries TRBV6-6 and TRBJ2-7; weak D call: TRBD2 (6 bases). The germline V gene has CDR1 MNHNY and CDR2 SVGAGI (reference sequence). This CDR3 contains 15 residues. V was cut by 8 bases and J by 3 bases, with 20 bases left in between. The CDR3 spells CASRLGLSAHYEQYF. Here the CDR3 DNA reads TGTGCCAGCCGACTGGGACTTTCGGCACACTACGAGCAGTACTTC.

The chain uses TRBV19 and TRBJ1-2; no reliable D call. V was shortened by 5 bases and J by 7 bases, with 14 bases between the two germline ends. CDR1 and CDR2 from the germline V gene are LNHDA and SQIVND (reference sequence). The CDR3 has 13 residues. For the CDR3, the DNA is TGTGCCAGTAGTGCGGTCAGAGTATTTGGCTACACCTTC. Amino acid sequence: CASSAVRVFGYTF.

This chain uses TRBV27 with TRBJ1-1, with 7 bases aligning to TRBD1. V shed 8 bases, J shed 6 bases, and the junction held 12 bases outside the gene matches. The CDR3 is made up of 14 amino acids. Germline CDR1 MNHEY, CDR2 SMNVEV (reference sequence). This chain's CDR3 is CASAYDRVIAEAFF. The DNA for the CDR3 is TGTGCCAGCGCTTACGACAGGGTAATAGCTGAAGCTTTCTTT.

This chain joins TRBV6-5 and TRBJ2-3; 8 bases line up with TRBD2. Germline loops: CDR1 MNHEY, CDR2 SVGAGI. Trimming took 4 bases from V and 6 from J; bases not matched to a gene: 6. This CDR3 is 14 amino acids long. Written as DNA, the CDR3 is TGTGCCAGCAGTTTAACCGGGACTAGGGATACGCAGTATTTT. This encodes CASSLTGTRDTQYF.

V and J are TRBV7-2 and TRBJ2-7, with D tentatively TRBD1 (6 bases). Germline-derived CDR1 and CDR2 are SGHTA and FQGNSA. The CDR3 runs to 13 residues. V lost 1 base and J 5 bases, leaving 9 bases between the germline ends. For the CDR3, the DNA is TGTGCCAGCAGCTTAGGGGGGCGCGACGAGCAGTACTTC. This encodes CASSLGGRDEQYF.

The chain is built from TRBV19 and TRBJ1-2; no clear D. CDR1 LNHDA and CDR2 SQIVND come from the germline V gene (reference sequence). Trimming pared 7 bases from V and 2 bases from J, leaving 14 bases between. The CDR3 covers 14 residues. This CDR3 is CASTIQSENYGYTF. CDR3 bases: TGTGCCAGTACCATCCAGTCGGAGAACTATGGCTACACCTTC.

V and J are TRBV4-3 and TRBJ2-7; D is ambiguous. From germline, CDR1 is LGHNA and CDR2 YSLEER. Trimming took 0 bases from V and 2 from J, leaving 8 bases between them. The CDR3 has 14 residues. CDR3 protein: CASSQDQKTYEQYF. The CDR3, as DNA: TGCGCCAGCAGCCAAGATCAGAAAACCTACGAGCAGTACTTC.

This chain links TRBV18 with TRBJ1-2; 7 nucleotides agree with TRBD1. V shed 2 bases and J 3 bases; nucleotides not matched to a gene: 6. The CDR3 spans 15 residues. The germline gives CDR1 KGHSH, CDR2 LQKENI. The CDR3 DNA sequence: TGTGCCAGCTCACCAGAGAGGGGGCAATACTATGGCTACACCTTC. Translated, it gives CASSPERGQYYGYTF.

V and J are TRBV18 and TRBJ1-4; TRBD1 is a possible D gene (5 bases). Germline V lookup: CDR1 KGHSH, CDR2 LQKENI. V lost 1 base to trimming and J lost 0 bases, with 12 bases between them. CDR3 length: 17 residues. CDR3 residues: CASSPQRSTATNEKLFF. The CDR3 DNA sequence: TGTGCCAGCTCACCACAGAGATCGACAGCAACTAATGAAAAACTGTTTTTT.

This chain connects TRBV9 to TRBJ1-3, with D possibly TRBD1 on 5 matching bases. V lost 2 bases to trimming and J lost 0 bases, with 12 bases between them. Germline V gene sequence: CDR1 SGDLS, CDR2 YYNGEE. The CDR3 loop spans 16 amino acids. Here the CDR3 reads CASSVAGWSSGNTIYF. CDR3 DNA: TGTGCCAGCAGCGTCGCAGGGTGGAGCTCTGGAAACACCATATATTTT.

This clone was picked up a small number of times. The V call is TRBV12-5, the J call TRBJ1-1; no definite D call. Per germline, CDR1 LGHNT and CDR2 FRNRAP. The germline V and J ends were trimmed by 2 bases and 2 bases, with 9 bases remaining between them. The CDR3 totals 14 residues. In nucleotides, the CDR3 is TGTGCTAGTGGTTTGAACACATTCAACACTGAAGCTTTCTTT. It codes for CASGLNTFNTEAFF.

The chain combines TRBV29-1 with TRBJ1-1, with 7 positions matching TRBD1. With 6 bases clipped from V and 4 bases from J, the junction kept 5 bases outside the gene matches. Germline V lookup: CDR1 SQVTM, CDR2 ANQGSEA. This CDR3 is 12 amino acids long. As DNA, the CDR3 is TGCAGCGTGAAAAGGGACAGCACTGAAGCTTTCTTT. Translated, it gives CSVKRDSTEAFF.

The rearrangement links TRBV6-1 to TRBJ1-5, with a possible D match to TRBD1 (6 bases). Germline V CDR1 and CDR2: MNHNS, SASEGT. CDR3 length: 13 amino acids. V was clipped by 5 bases and J by 4 bases, with 9 bases between them. The CDR3 region is CASSLQGNQPQHF. In nucleotides, the CDR3 is TGTGCCAGCAGTTTACAGGGTAATCAGCCCCAGCATTTT.

The gene calls are TRBV7-6 and TRBJ2-3; the D gene is possibly TRBD2 (8 bases). Germline V gene data show CDR1 as SGHVS and CDR2 as FNYEAQ. The CDR3 loop spans 12 amino acids. The CDR3 loop reads CASGTATDTQYF. DNA of the CDR3: TGTGCTAGCGGGACAGCCACAGATACGCAGTATTTT.

The rearrangement links TRBV2 to TRBJ1-5; D unresolved. Germline assignment: CDR1 SNHLY and CDR2 FYNNEI. This CDR3 has 13 residues. The V end was cut by 1 base, the J end by 3 bases, with 4 bases between. The CDR3 DNA sequence: TGTGCCAGCAGTGAAGGGCTCAATCAGCCCCAGCATTTT. Its protein product is CASSEGLNQPQHF.

The rearrangement joins TRBV2 to TRBJ2-1; no clear D gene. V lost 3 bases and J 8 bases, leaving 8 bases between the germline ends. This CDR3 spans 12 amino acids. Germline loops: CDR1 SNHLY, CDR2 FYNNEI. The CDR3 reads CASSESEHEQFF. In DNA, the CDR3 is TGTGCCAGCAGTGAGAGCGAACATGAGCAGTTCTTC.

V is TRBV6-1 and J is TRBJ2-2, with 8 nucleotides matching TRBD1. From germline, CDR1 is MNHNS and CDR2 SASEGT. This CDR3 has 13 amino acids. Trimming took 7 bases from V and 7 from J; bases not matched to a gene: 5. The CDR3 here is CASTTGQVGELFF. Written as DNA, the CDR3 is TGTGCCAGCACCACGGGACAGGTCGGGGAGCTGTTTTTT.

The chain links TRBV11-2 to TRBJ2-1, with D possibly being TRBD2 (5 bases). The CDR3 contains 18 residues. Germline loops: CDR1 SGHAT, CDR2 FQNNGV. V dropped 5 bases and J dropped 8 bases, with 28 bases sitting between them. CDR3 protein: CASSLYQFRRAYRDEQFF. CDR3 DNA sequence: TGTGCCAGCAGCCTTTATCAATTCCGGCGGGCTTATAGGGATGAGCAGTTCTTC.

The rearrangement links TRBV9 to TRBJ1-1; D is undetermined. CDR3 size: 14 residues. CDR1 and CDR2 from the germline V gene are SGDLS and YYNGEE. Trimming cost V 4 bases and J 0 bases, with 10 bases left between them. CDR3 nucleotides: TGTGCCAGCAGCACCAGTGGCCTGAACACTGAAGCTTTCTTT. Translated: CASSTSGLNTEAFF.

The chain carries TRBV18 and TRBJ2-1; 9 bases are shared with TRBD2. The V and J ends lost 5 bases and 7 bases, in that order; junction bases with no gene match: 15. This CDR3 comprises 17 residues. Germline V gene lookup returns CDR1 KGHSH and CDR2 LQKENI. CDR3 DNA sequence: TGTGCCAGCTCAGAGCTAGCGGGGCCCTGGGCACTGAATGAGCAGTTCTTC. Its protein is CASSELAGPWALNEQFF.